This T cell receptor beta chain was identified in a study of T cells in Graves' hyperthyroidism and ophthalmopathy. TCR beta CDR3 regions were amplified from RNA. A first-round RT-PCR of the TCR CDR3 used the HTBI primer set. Each CDR3 protein is one row after TCRdb ran MiXCR on the multiplex PCR reads. The sample yields approximately 530,000 distinct CDR3 sequences, 15% to 20% seen once. This clonotype showed up just a few times. The antigen is not known. Study results and caveats: Blood shared most expanded thyroid clonotypes above 0.001.

V was trimmed by 3 bases and J by 2 bases, leaving 28 bases between them. Germline V gives CDR1 SGHAT, CDR2 FQNNGV. The CDR3 is 21 amino acids. The material sequenced was blood. The chain is built from TRBV11-2 and TRBJ2-2; possibly TRBD1 for D (6 bases). The clonotype originates from a man between 35 and 55 years old with Graves' ophthalmopathy. The CDR3 loop is CASSFLTGMIRKGPNTGELFF. The CDR3 nucleotides are TGTGCCAGCAGCTTCTTAACAGGGATGATACGTAAAGGACCTAACACCGGGGAGCTGTTTTTT. The full variable domain, in which reference TRBV11-2 and TRBJ2-2 provide the parts outside the CDR3, is EAGVAQSPRYKIIEKRQSVAFWCNPISGHATLYWYQQILGQGPKLLIQFQNNGVVDDSQLPKDRFSAERLKGVDSTLKIQPAKLEDSAVYLCASSFLTGMIRKGPNTGELFFGEGSRLTVL.